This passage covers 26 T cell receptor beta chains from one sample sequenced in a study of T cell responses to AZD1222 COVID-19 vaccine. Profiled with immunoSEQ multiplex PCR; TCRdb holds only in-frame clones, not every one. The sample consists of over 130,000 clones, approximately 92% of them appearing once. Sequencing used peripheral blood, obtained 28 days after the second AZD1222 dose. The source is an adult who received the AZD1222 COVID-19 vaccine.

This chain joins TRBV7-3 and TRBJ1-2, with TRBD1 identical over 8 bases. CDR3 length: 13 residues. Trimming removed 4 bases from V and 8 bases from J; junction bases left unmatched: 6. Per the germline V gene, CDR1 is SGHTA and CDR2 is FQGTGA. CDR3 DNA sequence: TGTGCCAGCAGCTCCGACAGGGGAGGCGGCTACACCTTC. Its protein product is CASSSDRGGGYTF.

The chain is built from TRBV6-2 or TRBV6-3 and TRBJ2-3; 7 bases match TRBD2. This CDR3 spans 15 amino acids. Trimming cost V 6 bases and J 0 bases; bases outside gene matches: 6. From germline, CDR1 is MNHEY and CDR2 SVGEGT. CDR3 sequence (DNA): TGTGCCAGCAGCGGGGGGTTTACTAGCACAGATACGCAGTATTTT. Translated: CASSGGFTSTDTQYF.

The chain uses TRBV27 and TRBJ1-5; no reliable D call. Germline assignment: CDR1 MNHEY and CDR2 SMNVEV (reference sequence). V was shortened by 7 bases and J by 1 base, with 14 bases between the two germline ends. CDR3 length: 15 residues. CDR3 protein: CASTPTSSSNQPQHF. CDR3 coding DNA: TGTGCCAGCACCCCGACCTCGTCCAGCAATCAGCCCCAGCATTTT.

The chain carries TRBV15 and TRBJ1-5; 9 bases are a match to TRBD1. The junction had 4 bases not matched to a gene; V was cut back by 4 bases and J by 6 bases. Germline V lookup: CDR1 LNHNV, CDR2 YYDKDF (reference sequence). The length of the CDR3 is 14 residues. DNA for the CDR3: TGTGCCACCAGCAAGGACAGGGGAGGTCAGCCCCAGCATTTT. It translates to CATSKDRGGQPQHF.

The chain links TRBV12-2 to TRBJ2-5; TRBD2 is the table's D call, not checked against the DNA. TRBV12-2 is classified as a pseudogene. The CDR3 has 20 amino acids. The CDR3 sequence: CASRTLLRGRVIQMGETQYF. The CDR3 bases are TGTGCAAGTCGCACCCTCCTCCGCGGGAGGGTTATACAGATGGGAGAGACCCAGTACTTC.

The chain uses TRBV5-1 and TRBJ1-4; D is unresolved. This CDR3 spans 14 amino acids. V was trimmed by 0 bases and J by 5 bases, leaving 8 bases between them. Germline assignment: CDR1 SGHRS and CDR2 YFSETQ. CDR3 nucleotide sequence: TGCGCCAGCAGCTTGGCGGGAAGCAATGAAAAACTGTTTTTT. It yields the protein CASSLAGSNEKLFF.

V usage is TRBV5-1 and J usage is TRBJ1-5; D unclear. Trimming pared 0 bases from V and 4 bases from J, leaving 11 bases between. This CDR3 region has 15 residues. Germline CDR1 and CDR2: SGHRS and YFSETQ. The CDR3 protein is CASSLDGRENQPQHF. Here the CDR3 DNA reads TGCGCCAGCAGCTTGGATGGGCGGGAAAATCAGCCCCAGCATTTT.

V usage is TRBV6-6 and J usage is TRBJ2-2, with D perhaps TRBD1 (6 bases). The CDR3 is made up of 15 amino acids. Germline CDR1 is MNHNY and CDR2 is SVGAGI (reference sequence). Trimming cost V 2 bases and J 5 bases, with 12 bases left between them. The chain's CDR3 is CASSYPKQGTGELFF. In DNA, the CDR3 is TGTGCCAGCAGTTACCCAAAACAGGGAACCGGGGAGCTGTTTTTT.

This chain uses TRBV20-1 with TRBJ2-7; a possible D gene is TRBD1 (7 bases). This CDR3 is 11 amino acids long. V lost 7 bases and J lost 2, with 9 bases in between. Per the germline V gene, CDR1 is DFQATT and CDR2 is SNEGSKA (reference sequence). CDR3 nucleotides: TGCAGTGTCAGGGGGGCCTACGAGCAGTACTTC. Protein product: CSVRGAYEQYF.

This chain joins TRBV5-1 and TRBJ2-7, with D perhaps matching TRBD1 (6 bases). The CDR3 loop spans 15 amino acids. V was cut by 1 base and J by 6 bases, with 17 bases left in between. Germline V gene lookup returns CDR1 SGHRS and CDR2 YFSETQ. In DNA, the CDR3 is TGCGCCAGCAGCTTGAGCGCACAGGGAATGGTCGAGCAGTACTTC. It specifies CASSLSAQGMVEQYF.

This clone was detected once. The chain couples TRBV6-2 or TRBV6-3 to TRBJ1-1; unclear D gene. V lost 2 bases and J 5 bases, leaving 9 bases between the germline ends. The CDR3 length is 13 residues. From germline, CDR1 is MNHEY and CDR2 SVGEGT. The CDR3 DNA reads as TGTGCCAGCAGTTACGGCCGGGTGACTGAAGCTTTCTTT. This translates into CASSYGRVTEAFF.

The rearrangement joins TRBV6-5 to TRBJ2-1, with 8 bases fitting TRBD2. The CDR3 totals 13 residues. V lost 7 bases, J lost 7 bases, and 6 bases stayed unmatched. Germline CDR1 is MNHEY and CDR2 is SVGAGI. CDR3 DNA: TGTGCCAGCACGGCTAGCGGGCTTAATGAGCAGTTCTTC. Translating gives CASTASGLNEQFF.

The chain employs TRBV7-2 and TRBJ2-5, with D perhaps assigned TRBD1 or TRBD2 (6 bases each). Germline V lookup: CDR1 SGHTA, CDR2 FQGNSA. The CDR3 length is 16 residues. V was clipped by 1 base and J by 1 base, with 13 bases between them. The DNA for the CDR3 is TGTGCCAGCAGCTTAGGAGGCTGGGGGGCCCAAGAGACCCAGTACTTC. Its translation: CASSLGGWGAQETQYF.

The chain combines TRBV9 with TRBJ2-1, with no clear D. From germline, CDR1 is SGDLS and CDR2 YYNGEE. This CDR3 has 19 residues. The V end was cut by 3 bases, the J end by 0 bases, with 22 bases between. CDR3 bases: TGTGCCAGCAGCGGGTTGTCCGGTTCGAGGTTGAGCTCCTACAATGAGCAGTTCTTC. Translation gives CASSGLSGSRLSSYNEQFF.

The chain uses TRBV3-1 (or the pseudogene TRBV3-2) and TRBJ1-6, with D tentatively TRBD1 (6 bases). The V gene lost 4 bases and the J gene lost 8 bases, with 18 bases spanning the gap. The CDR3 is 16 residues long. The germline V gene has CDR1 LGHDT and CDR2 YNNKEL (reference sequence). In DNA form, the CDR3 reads TGTGCCAGCAGCCGCCTGGGCAGGGGTGCGGATTCACCCCTCCACTTT. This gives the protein CASSRLGRGADSPLHF.

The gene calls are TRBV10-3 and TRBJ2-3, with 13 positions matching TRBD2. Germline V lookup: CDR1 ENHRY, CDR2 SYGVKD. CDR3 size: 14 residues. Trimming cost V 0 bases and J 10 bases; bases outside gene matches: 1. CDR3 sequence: CAISESTSGRAQYF. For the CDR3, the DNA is TGTGCCATCAGTGAGTCAACTAGCGGGAGGGCGCAGTATTTT.

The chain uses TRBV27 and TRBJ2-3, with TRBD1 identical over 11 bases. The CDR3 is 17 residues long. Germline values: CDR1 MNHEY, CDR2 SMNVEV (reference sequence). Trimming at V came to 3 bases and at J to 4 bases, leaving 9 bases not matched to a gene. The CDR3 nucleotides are TGTGCCAGCAGTTTCGCCCGGACAGGGGGCCGTTCAGATACGCAGTATTTT. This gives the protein CASSFARTGGRSDTQYF.

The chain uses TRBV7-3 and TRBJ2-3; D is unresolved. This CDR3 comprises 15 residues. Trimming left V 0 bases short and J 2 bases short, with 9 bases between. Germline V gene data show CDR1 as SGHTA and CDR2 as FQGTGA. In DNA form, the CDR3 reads TGTGCCAGCAGCTTAACGAATTTCTTCACAGATACGCAGTATTTT. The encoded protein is CASSLTNFFTDTQYF.

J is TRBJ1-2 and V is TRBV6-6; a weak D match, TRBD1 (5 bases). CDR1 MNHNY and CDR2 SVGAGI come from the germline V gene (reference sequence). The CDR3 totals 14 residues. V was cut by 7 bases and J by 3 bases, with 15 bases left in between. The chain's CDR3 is CASTPDGGYYGYTF. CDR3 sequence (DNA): TGTGCCAGCACCCCCGATGGGGGATACTATGGCTACACCTTC.

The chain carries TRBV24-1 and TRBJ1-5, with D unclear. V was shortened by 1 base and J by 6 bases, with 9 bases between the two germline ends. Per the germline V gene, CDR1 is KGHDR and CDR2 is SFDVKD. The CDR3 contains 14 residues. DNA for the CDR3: TGTGCCACCAGTGATTTTTACTCTGGTCAGCCCCAGCATTTT. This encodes CATSDFYSGQPQHF.

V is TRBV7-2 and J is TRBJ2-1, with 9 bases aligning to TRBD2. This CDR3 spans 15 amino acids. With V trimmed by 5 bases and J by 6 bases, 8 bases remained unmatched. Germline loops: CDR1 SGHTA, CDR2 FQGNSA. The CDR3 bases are TGTGCCAGCAGCCCACCGACTAGCGGCTCCAATGAGCAGTTCTTC. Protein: CASSPPTSGSNEQFF.

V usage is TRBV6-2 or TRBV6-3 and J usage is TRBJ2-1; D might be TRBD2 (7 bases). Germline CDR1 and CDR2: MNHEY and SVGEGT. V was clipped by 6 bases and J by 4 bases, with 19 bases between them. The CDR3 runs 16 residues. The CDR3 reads CASSPSGRGEYNEQFF. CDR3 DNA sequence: TGTGCCAGCAGCCCAAGTGGGAGGGGGGAATACAATGAGCAGTTCTTC.

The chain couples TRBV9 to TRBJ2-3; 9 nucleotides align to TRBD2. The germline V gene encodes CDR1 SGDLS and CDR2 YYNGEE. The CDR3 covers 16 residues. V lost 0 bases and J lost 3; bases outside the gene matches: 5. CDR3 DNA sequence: TGTGCCAGCAGCGTAGAGGCGGGAGGGAGGACAGATACGCAGTATTTT. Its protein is CASSVEAGGRTDTQYF.

The CDR3 nucleotides read TGTGCCAGCTCACCGACACCGGGACAGACATACGAGCAGTACTTC. Translating gives CASSPTPGQTYEQYF. This sequence joins TRBV18 and TRBJ2-7; 7 nucleotides line up with TRBD1. Germline V gene data show CDR1 as KGHSH and CDR2 as LQKENI. This CDR3 comprises 15 residues. The V gene end was trimmed by 3 bases and the J gene end by 4 bases; junction bases not matched to a gene: 9. The complete variable domain, with remaining parts taken from reference TRBV18 and TRBJ2-7, reads NAGVMQNPRHLVRRRGQEARLRCSPMKGHSHVYWYRQLPEEGLKFMVYLQKENIIDESGMPKERFSAEFPKEGPSILRIQQVVRGDSAAYFCASSPTPGQTYEQYFGPGTRLTVT.

In DNA, the CDR3 is TGTGCCGGCAACAGGGCGAATCAGCCCCAGCATTTT. Translation gives CAGNRANQPQHF. The chain uses TRBV12-3 or TRBV12-4 and TRBJ1-5, with D possibly matching TRBD1 (6 bases). This CDR3 region has 12 residues. V gave up 11 bases and J gave up 4 bases, with 12 bases separating them.

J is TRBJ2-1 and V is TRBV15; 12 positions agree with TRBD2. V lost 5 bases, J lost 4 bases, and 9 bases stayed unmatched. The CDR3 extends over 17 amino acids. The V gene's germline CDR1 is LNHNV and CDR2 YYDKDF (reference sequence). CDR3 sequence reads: CATSWMILAGGYNEQFF. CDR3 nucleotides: TGTGCCACCAGCTGGATGATACTAGCGGGAGGATACAATGAGCAGTTCTTC.